The clone carrying this T cell receptor beta chain was found once. Its specificity is unknown. Data came from immunoSEQ multiplex PCR; TCRdb stores just in-frame clones and leaves some out. The sample has about 100,000 clones; about nine tenths are singletons. This sample is drawn from a study of OX40 agonist ivuxolimab in advanced cancers. General observations from the study: At doses 0.1 to 3.0 mg/kg, CD4+ and CD8+ clones expanded. Average numbers of expanded clones were greater in CD8+ T cells than in CD4+. Several nonresponders also turned out to have low normalized T-cell clonal expansion.

CDR1 is ENHRY, CDR2 SYGVKD, per germline. The CDR3 length is 14 residues. Trimming took 6 bases from V and 4 from J; bases not matched to a gene: 6. The specimen was CD4+ or CD8+ T cells sorted from blood, collected in a trial of the OX40 agonist ivuxolimab. The source is an adult with an advanced solid tumor such as melanoma, head and neck, liver or kidney cancer. This rearrangement joins TRBV10-3 to TRBJ1-1; TRBD1 aligns across 9 bases. CDR3 amino acids: CAIRRKQGATEAFF. CDR3 coding DNA: TGTGCCATCAGGAGAAAACAGGGGGCCACTGAAGCTTTCTTT.